Presented here are 2 T cell receptor beta chains from one specimen sequenced in a study of T cells after yellow fever vaccination. MiXCR, applied by TCRdb to the 5' RACE reads, yields one record per CDR3 protein. Here the sample spans about 320,000 distinct CDR3 sequences, approximately 4.5% being singletons. Specimen: PBMCs, collected 15 days after the yellow fever booster vaccination. The receptors were sampled from a man between 18 and 35 years old who received the YFV17D yellow fever vaccine.

This clonotype turned up a few times. The chain couples TRBV11-2 to TRBJ2-1; 7 positions agree with TRBD1. With 5 bases clipped from V and 4 bases from J, the junction kept 11 bases outside the gene matches. The CDR3 loop spans 16 amino acids. The germline gives CDR1 SGHAT, CDR2 FQNNGV. This CDR3 reads CASSSMTGTDYNEQFF. The CDR3 DNA is TGTGCCAGCAGCAGTATGACCGGGACAGATTACAATGAGCAGTTCTTC. Drawing the rest from reference TRBV11-2 and TRBJ2-1, the complete variable domain is EAGVAQSPRYKIIEKRQSVAFWCNPISGHATLYWYQQILGQGPKLLIQFQNNGVVDDSQLPKDRFSAERLKGVDSTLKIQPAKLEDSAVYLCASSSMTGTDYNEQFFGPGTRLTVL.

V usage is TRBV10-3 and J usage is TRBJ1-2; D uncertain. CDR1 is ENHRY, CDR2 SYGVKD, per germline. This CDR3 has 14 residues. V lost 4 bases and J lost 6, with 15 bases in between. CDR3 sequence (DNA): TGTGCCATCAGTGCATTTGGGGAGGAAGATGGCTACACCTTC. Translating gives CAISAFGEEDGYTF.